Presented here are 22 T cell receptor beta chains from one specimen sequenced in a study of OX40 agonist ivuxolimab in advanced cancers. Library preparation used the immunoSEQ multiplex PCR assay. The table was pulled from immuneACCESS by TCRdb, which kept in-frame rearrangements only. Such tables lose some clones; where checked, under half of the loss comes from unresolved V genes, and the rest has no known cause. This sample is represented by 74,000 or so clones; around 86% of them were singletons. Around 2.1% of the sample belongs to the ten largest clones. The specimen comprised CD4+ or CD8+ T cells sorted from blood, sampled in a trial of the OX40 agonist ivuxolimab. These receptors were collected from an adult with an advanced solid tumor such as melanoma, head and neck, liver or kidney cancer.

The chain recombines TRBV6-6 with TRBJ2-7; D is perhaps TRBD1 or TRBD2 (6 bases each). CDR1 MNHNY and CDR2 SVGAGI come from the germline V gene (reference sequence). This CDR3 is built from 14 residues. Trimming took off 11 bases at V and 3 bases at J, with 20 bases between the two ends. CDR3 DNA: TGTGCCGGCCCCGGGGGCCTTTCTCTCTACGAGCAGTACTTC. Amino acid sequence: CAGPGGLSLYEQYF.

This clone was found many times. The rearrangement links TRBV10-3 to TRBJ1-4; the D is unclear. This CDR3 spans 15 amino acids. Trimming left V 0 bases short and J 7 bases short, with 12 bases between. Germline CDR1 ENHRY, CDR2 SYGVKD. The CDR3 reads CAISESLQRGEKLFF. The CDR3 DNA follows: TGTGCCATCAGTGAGTCCCTTCAGCGGGGTGAAAAACTGTTTTTT.

The V call is TRBV5-5, the J call TRBJ1-2; D is undetermined. With 1 base removed from V and 8 bases from J, the gap between germline ends came to 12 bases. CDR3 size: 13 residues. CDR1 is SGHKS, CDR2 YYEKEE, per germline (reference sequence). The CDR3 loop is CASSLISDRGYTF. The CDR3 nucleotides read TGTGCCAGCAGCTTGATCTCCGACCGGGGCTACACCTTC.

The V gene is TRBV2, the J gene TRBJ1-1; 7 nucleotides match TRBD1. CDR1 is SNHLY, CDR2 FYNNEI, per germline. The CDR3 is made up of 14 amino acids. Unmatched junction bases numbered 4, after V lost 6 bases and J lost 0 bases. CDR3 in amino acids: CASRTGDMNTEAFF. The CDR3 DNA reads as TGTGCCAGCAGAACAGGGGACATGAACACTGAAGCTTTCTTT. Looking up the rest from reference TRBV2 and TRBJ1-1 gives the full variable domain: EPEVTQTPSHQVTQMGQEVILRCVPISNHLYFYWYRQILGQKVEFLVSFYNNEISEKSEIFDDQFSVERPDGSNFTLKIRSTKLEDSAMYFCASRTGDMNTEAFFGQGTRLTVV.

The J gene is TRBJ2-7, the V gene TRBV7-2; no firm D call. Germline assignment: CDR1 SGHTA and CDR2 FQGNSA. This CDR3 region has 13 residues. V lost 2 bases and J 5 bases, leaving 10 bases between the germline ends. In nucleotides, the CDR3 is TGTGCCAGCAGCTTAACAAGAACCAACGAGCAGTACTTC. Protein product: CASSLTRTNEQYF.

The genes are TRBV5-1 and TRBJ2-5; D could derive from TRBD1 or TRBD2 (5 bases each). V lost 0 bases and J lost 5, with 11 bases in between. The CDR3 length is 14 residues. Germline V CDR1 and CDR2: SGHRS, YFSETQ. CDR3 DNA: TGCGCCAGCAGCTTGGTTGAAGGGACGGAGACCCAGTACTTC. Protein product: CASSLVEGTETQYF.

The chain employs TRBV21-1 and TRBJ2-5; the table's TRBD2 call for D was not verified on the DNA. TRBV21-1 is a pseudogene segment. The CDR3 is 20 amino acids. The CDR3 region is CASSKGTRTSGSKRRETQYF. As DNA, the CDR3 is TGTGCCAGCAGCAAGGGGACCCGGACTAGCGGGAGTAAACGGAGAGAGACCCAGTACTTC.

CDR3 region: CASSPHRDNEQFF. Written as DNA, the CDR3 is TGTGCCAGCTCACCACACCGGGACAATGAGCAGTTCTTC. The V and J genes are TRBV18 and TRBJ2-1; D remains ambiguous. Germline CDR1 and CDR2: KGHSH and LQKENI. The CDR3 has 13 amino acids. Trimming took off 1 base at V and 5 bases at J, with 6 bases between the two ends.

The V call is TRBV6-1, the J call TRBJ1-1; D may be TRBD1 (5 bases). Germline V gene data show CDR1 as MNHNS and CDR2 as SASEGT. This CDR3 spans 12 amino acids. Trimming stripped 8 bases from V and 10 bases from J, with 17 bases between. The CDR3 region is CASGPPGLRAFF. The CDR3 DNA follows: TGTGCCAGCGGCCCTCCAGGGTTGAGAGCTTTCTTT.

The chain recombines TRBV5-1 with TRBJ1-2; 7 nucleotides line up with TRBD1. Looked up from germline, CDR1 is SGHRS and CDR2 is YFSETQ. V trimming: 3 bases; J trimming: 4 bases; junction bases outside the gene matches: 12. This CDR3 is built from 16 residues. The CDR3 DNA reads TGCGCCAGCAGCTCCACAGAACGGACAGGATTCTATGGCTACACCTTC. As protein: CASSSTERTGFYGYTF.

The V call is TRBV29-1, the J call TRBJ1-2; D gene unclear. Deletions cut 4 bases from V and 3 bases from J, with 9 bases between. There are 12 residues in the CDR3. Germline CDR1 and CDR2: SQVTM and ANQGSEA. This CDR3 is CSVGSGYYGYTF. CDR3 nucleotide sequence: TGCAGCGTTGGATCCGGCTACTATGGCTACACCTTC.

V is TRBV2 and J is TRBJ2-7; perhaps TRBD1 as D (6 bases). Trimming stripped 6 bases from V and 6 bases from J, with 15 bases between. Germline V gives CDR1 SNHLY, CDR2 FYNNEI. The CDR3 has 13 amino acids. In DNA, the CDR3 is TGTGCCAGCAGCACACAGGGTTTCAGCGAGCAGTACTTC. It specifies CASSTQGFSEQYF.

The gene calls are TRBV5-1 and TRBJ2-1; D might be TRBD1 or TRBD2, each matching 5 bases. Germline loops: CDR1 SGHRS, CDR2 YFSETQ. Trimming removed 4 bases at V and 2 bases at J, with 16 bases between. CDR3 length: 16 amino acids. CDR3 in amino acids: CASSTSPGTTYNEQFF. In DNA form, the CDR3 reads TGCGCCAGCAGCACGAGTCCAGGGACGACCTACAATGAGCAGTTCTTC. The variable domain in full, with the rest retrieved from reference TRBV5-1 and TRBJ2-1, is KAGVTQTPRYLIKTRGQQVTLSCSPISGHRSVSWYQQTPGQGLQFLFEYFSETQRNKGNFPGRFSGRQFSNSRSEMNVSTLELGDSALYLCASSTSPGTTYNEQFFGPGTRLTVL.

The chain combines TRBV5-1 with TRBJ2-7; 14 bases align to TRBD2. Trimming at V came to 5 bases and at J to 4 bases, leaving 17 bases not matched to a gene. The CDR3 totals 19 residues. Germline-derived CDR1 and CDR2 are SGHRS and YFSETQ. The CDR3 DNA reads as TGCGCCAGCAGAGTTAATGCCGGGACTAGCGGGAGTGGAATGTACGAGCAGTACTTC. It yields the protein CASRVNAGTSGSGMYEQYF.

The table lists this clone with a count of one. The chain combines TRBV9 with TRBJ2-2, with 10 bases matching TRBD2. Germline V gene data show CDR1 as SGDLS and CDR2 as YYNGEE. CDR3 size: 18 residues. Trimming took 4 bases from V and 2 from J; bases not matched to a gene: 11. CDR3 sequence (DNA): TGTGCCAGCAGCCCGGGAGGGGCTAGCGGGAGAAACACCGGGGAGCTGTTTTTT. Its protein product is CASSPGGASGRNTGELFF.

This clone was seen only once. The rearrangement links TRBV21-1 to TRBJ1-1; whether TRBD1, the table's D call, matches the DNA was not checked. TRBV21-1 is listed as a pseudogene. The CDR3 spans 18 residues. CDR3 region: CASSKEPGTGNCLTEAFF. CDR3 in DNA: TGTGCCAGCAGCAAAGAACCCGGGACAGGGAATTGTCTCACTGAAGCTTTCTTT.

This clone was seen a handful of times. The chain carries TRBV4-3 and TRBJ1-2; D gene unclear. This CDR3 comprises 12 residues. Germline V lookup: CDR1 LGHNA, CDR2 YSLEER. Trimming removed 1 base at V and 8 bases at J, with 8 bases between. CDR3 sequence: CASSQGAAGYTF. The CDR3 coding sequence is TGCGCCAGCAGCCAAGGAGCGGCGGGCTACACCTTC.

This rearrangement joins TRBV19 to TRBJ2-5; 8 bases match TRBD1. Trimming took 5 bases from V and 4 from J; bases not matched to a gene: 9. CDR3 length: 15 residues. The germline V gene has CDR1 LNHDA and CDR2 SQIVND (reference sequence). CDR3 loop: CASSFLAGTGETQYF. Written as DNA, the CDR3 is TGTGCCAGTAGTTTCCTGGCGGGGACAGGAGAGACCCAGTACTTC.

The chain couples TRBV28 to TRBJ1-6; D is possibly TRBD1 (5 bases). Germline loops: CDR1 MDHEN, CDR2 SYDVKM. CDR3 length equals 13 residues. With 5 bases removed from V and 9 bases from J, the gap between germline ends came to 11 bases. For the CDR3, the DNA is TGTGCCAGCAGTAGGCCGGGGGGTTCACCCCTCCACTTT. It encodes CASSRPGGSPLHF.

This chain uses TRBV19 with TRBJ2-7, with D perhaps TRBD1 (7 bases). This CDR3 has 15 amino acids. Per germline, CDR1 LNHDA and CDR2 SQIVND (reference sequence). Trimming stripped 4 bases from V and 4 bases from J, with 17 bases between. The CDR3 is CASSTPGGRTYEQYF. The CDR3 DNA reads TGTGCCAGTAGTACACCAGGGGGGCGGACTTACGAGCAGTACTTC.

This chain joins TRBV7-9 and TRBJ2-1; the match to TRBD1 covers 11 bases. The germline gives CDR1 SEHNR, CDR2 FQNEAQ (reference sequence). The CDR3 is 15 amino acids. V was clipped by 1 base and J by 7 bases; unmatched bases: 3. The CDR3 DNA sequence: TGTGCCAGCAGCTTAGAAGGGACAGGGGGAAATGAGCAGTTCTTC. It is translated as CASSLEGTGGNEQFF.

The chain links TRBV4-1 to TRBJ2-2, with TRBD1 matching 9 bases. The CDR3 length is 17 residues. Unmatched junction bases numbered 7, after V lost 0 bases and J lost 5 bases. Germline V gene data show CDR1 as MGHRA and CDR2 as YSYEKL. In DNA, the CDR3 is TGCGCCAGCAGCCAAGAACAGGGGGCGTTTTATACCGGGGAGCTGTTTTTT. Translating it yields CASSQEQGAFYTGELFF.